Listed below are T cell receptor beta chains from one sample, sequenced in a study of blood T cells in healthy people across ages. TCRdb ran MiXCR on the 5' RACE reads and lists one entry per CDR3 protein. The data show about 900,000 distinct CDR3 sequences, roughly 43% seen once. The specimen sequenced was blood. The receptors originated from a man in his thirties or forties in good health. Both conserved end residues are part of each CDR3. D genes are given only for firm matches. Clone size, where shown, is once, few, many, or a class for clones that have expanded.

TRBV7-9,TRBJ1-6,TRBD1,.,CASSWGQGGNSPLHF,TGTGCCAGCAGCTGGGGACAGGGGGGTAATTCACCCCTCCACTTT
TRBV15,TRBJ1-1,TRBD1,once,CATSKGGTGATEAFF,TGTGCCACCAGCAAAGGGGGGACAGGGGCTACTGAAGCTTTCTTT
TRBV28,TRBJ2-3,.,once,CASSLPSGSTDTQYF,TGTGCCAGCAGTTTACCCTCTGGCTCCACAGATACGCAGTATTTT
TRBV6-1,TRBJ1-5,.,.,CASSEVSGPNQPQHF,TGTGCCAGCAGTGAAGTCTCCGGGCCCAATCAGCCCCAGCATTTT
TRBV29-1,TRBJ2-7,.,many,CSVVVWGGQEQYF,TGCAGCGTCGTGGTTTGGGGGGGGCAGGAGCAGTACTTC
TRBV29-1,TRBJ2-2,TRBD1,few,CSVGQDPRGLNTGELFF,TGCAGCGTGGGACAGGATCCGCGGGGCTTGAACACCGGGGAGCTGTTTTTT
TRBV3-1,TRBJ2-1,TRBD2,.,CASGPRGGNEQFF,TGTGCCAGCGGACCGCGCGGGGGCAATGAGCAGTTCTTC
TRBV24-1,TRBJ2-3,.,few,CATSDVNRGADTQYF,TGTGCCACCAGTGATGTTAACCGAGGGGCAGATACGCAGTATTTT
TRBV6-2/TRBV6-3,TRBJ1-5,.,.,CASSYSSSGSGQPQHF,TGTGCCAGCAGTTACTCGAGTTCAGGGTCGGGACAGCCCCAGCATTTT
TRBV11-3,TRBJ1-1,TRBD1,.,CASSTRQGRDTEAFF,TGTGCCAGCAGCACCAGACAGGGTCGGGACACTGAAGCTTTCTTT
TRBV14,TRBJ2-7,.,.,CASSQEGEVYEQYF,TGTGCCAGCAGCCAAGAGGGGGAGGTCTACGAGCAGTACTTC
TRBV12-3/TRBV12-4,TRBJ2-1,.,.,CASSFRTHENEQFF,TGTGCCAGCAGTTTCCGCACCCACGAGAATGAGCAGTTCTTC
TRBV9,TRBJ2-5,.,.,CASSVASERQYF,TGTGCCAGCAGCGTAGCTAGCGAACGGCAGTACTTC
TRBV20-1,TRBJ2-1,.,.,CSARGLDSYNEQFF,TGCAGTGCTAGAGGCCTAGACAGTTACAATGAGCAGTTCTTC
TRBV5-1,TRBJ2-7,TRBD2,many,CASSLASGGPYEQYF,TGCGCCAGCAGCTTGGCTAGCGGGGGGCCCTACGAGCAGTACTTC
TRBV29-1,TRBJ2-7,TRBD1,few,CSVEEGTGAYEQYF,TGCAGCGTTGAAGAGGGGACAGGGGCCTACGAGCAGTACTTC
TRBV7-9,TRBJ1-4,.,.,CASSPARVNEKLFF,TGTGCCAGCAGCCCAGCGCGAGTCAATGAAAAACTGTTTTTT
TRBV10-3,TRBJ2-5,.,many,CAIKEGSQETQYF,TGTGCCATCAAGGAGGGGTCCCAAGAGACCCAGTACTTC
TRBV5-1,TRBJ2-7,TRBD1,.,CASSSGQPSYEQYF,TGCGCCAGCAGCTCGGGACAGCCCTCCTACGAGCAGTACTTC
TRBV5-6,TRBJ2-7,.,.,CASSLGGTHAGAEQYF,TGTGCCAGCAGCTTGGGTGGGACCCACGCCGGCGCCGAGCAGTACTTC
TRBV12-3/TRBV12-4,TRBJ2-3,TRBD2,once,CASSPSGGQKQGIFTQYF,TGTGCCAGCAGTCCTAGCGGGGGCCAGAAACAGGGGATTTTTACGCAGTATTTT
TRBV6-5,TRBJ1-6,TRBD1,.,CATHTWTGGGSPLHF,TGTGCCACGCACACCTGGACAGGGGGTGGTTCACCCCTCCACTTT
TRBV4-2,TRBJ2-1,.,many,CASSPGGYSYNEQFF,TGTGCCAGCAGCCCAGGGGGGTACTCCTACAATGAGCAGTTCTTC
TRBV12-3/TRBV12-4,TRBJ2-7,.,few,CASSLYGTYEQYF,TGTGCCAGCAGTTTATACGGGACCTACGAGCAGTACTTC
TRBV4-1,TRBJ2-7,.,few,CASSGVVLKGAMYEQYF,TGCGCCAGCAGCGGGGTGGTTCTTAAAGGGGCGATGTACGAGCAGTACTTC
TRBV7-2,TRBJ2-1,.,.,CASSLQAQEDEQFF,TGTGCCAGCAGCCTACAAGCCCAGGAGGATGAGCAGTTCTTC
TRBV6-5,TRBJ1-2,.,.,CASSYSGLGSYGYTF,TGTGCCAGCAGTTACTCGGGCTTGGGATCCTATGGCTACACCTTC
TRBV5-1,TRBJ2-1,.,many,CASSLAGSLSYNEQFF,TGCGCCAGCAGCTTGGCCGGCAGCCTCTCCTACAATGAGCAGTTCTTC
TRBV7-9,TRBJ1-4,.,.,CASSPVRPNEKLFF,TGTGCCAGCAGCCCCGTTAGACCTAATGAAAAACTGTTTTTT
TRBV20-1,TRBJ2-7,TRBD1,.,CSALLAGQGARNEQYF,TGCAGTGCCCTGCTGGCCGGACAGGGAGCGCGTAACGAGCAGTACTTC
TRBV6-1,TRBJ2-1,TRBD2,.,CVLAGANNEQFF,TGTGTACTAGCGGGGGCCAACAATGAGCAGTTCTTC
TRBV5-1,TRBJ1-4,TRBD1,.,CASSLGRDRGFATNEKLFF,TGCGCCAGCAGCTTGGGACGGGACAGGGGGTTTGCAACTAATGAAAAACTGTTTTTT
TRBV6-2/TRBV6-3,TRBJ2-7,TRBD2,.,CASSYSGGVSYEQYF,TGTGCCAGCAGTTACTCGGGAGGGGTCTCCTACGAGCAGTACTTC
TRBV28,TRBJ2-1,TRBD2,few,CASSSAGASYNEQFF,TGTGCCAGCAGTTCAGCGGGGGCTTCCTACAATGAGCAGTTCTTC
TRBV4-3,TRBJ2-1,.,.,CASSQARGAGYNEQFF,TGCGCCAGCAGCCAAGCACGGGGGGCCGGGTACAATGAGCAGTTCTTC
TRBV20-1,TRBJ2-1,TRBD2,.,CSAPSGDGYDEQFF,TGCAGTGCTCCGAGCGGGGACGGATACGATGAGCAGTTCTTC
TRBV29-1,TRBJ2-5,.,.,CSVETETQYF,TGCAGCGTTGAGACAGAGACCCAGTACTTC
TRBV28,TRBJ2-7,.,few,CASTPGTASSYEQYF,TGTGCCAGCACCCCCGGGACCGCGAGCTCCTACGAGCAGTACTTC
TRBV7-2,TRBJ2-2,.,once,CASSLEAVNTGELFF,TGTGCCAGCAGCTTAGAGGCGGTTAACACCGGGGAGCTGTTTTTT
TRBV6-1,TRBJ2-7,.,.,CASSETSGFAGYEQYF,TGTGCCAGCAGTGAGACGTCGGGATTCGCGGGCTACGAGCAGTACTTC
TRBV11-2,TRBJ1-1,TRBD1,.,CASSRHSQGAFTEAFF,TGTGCCAGCAGCCGCCATTCACAGGGGGCGTTCACTGAAGCTTTCTTT
TRBV20-1,TRBJ2-1,.,.,CSGELMDYNEQFF,TGCAGTGGAGAATTGATGGACTACAATGAGCAGTTCTTC
TRBV21-1,TRBJ2-2,.,few,CASSKVGTGPQVNTGELFF,TGTGCCAGCAGCAAAGTAGGGACAGGGCCACAGGTCAACACCGGGGAGCTGTTTTTT
TRBV20-1,TRBJ2-1,TRBD2,.,CSAGDAGTTSGYNEQFF,TGCAGTGCTGGAGACGCAGGGACTACCTCGGGATACAATGAGCAGTTCTTC
TRBV4-1,TRBJ2-7,TRBD2,.,CASSHPGLSSYEQYF,TGCGCCAGCAGCCACCCGGGACTAAGCTCCTACGAGCAGTACTTC
TRBV4-3,TRBJ2-7,TRBD1,.,CASSQDGRDRGPYNEQYF,TGCGCCAGCAGCCAAGACGGCCGTGACAGGGGGCCCTACAATGAGCAGTACTTC
TRBV20-1,TRBJ1-2,.,.,CSVKCPFLANYGYTF,TGCAGTGTAAAGTGTCCGTTTCTCGCTAACTATGGCTACACCTTC
TRBV28,TRBJ2-7,TRBD1,.,CASSTRGQGMYEQYF,TGTGCCAGCAGTACGAGAGGACAGGGGATGTACGAGCAGTACTTC
TRBV5-1,TRBJ1-4,TRBD1,.,CASRMGQGAKEKLFF,TGCGCCAGCAGAATGGGACAGGGGGCGAAGGAAAAACTGTTTTTT
TRBV12-3/TRBV12-4,TRBJ1-1,.,few,CASSSWNDTEAFF,TGTGCCAGCAGCTCCTGGAATGACACTGAAGCTTTCTTT
TRBV10-3,TRBJ2-1,TRBD1,.,CAISDVGQGGYNEQFF,TGTGCCATCAGTGATGTAGGACAGGGGGGGTACAATGAGCAGTTCTTC
TRBV7-2,TRBJ2-7,TRBD2,.,CASREQAGPTAYEQYF,TGTGCCAGCAGGGAACAAGCGGGGCCGACTGCCTACGAGCAGTACTTC